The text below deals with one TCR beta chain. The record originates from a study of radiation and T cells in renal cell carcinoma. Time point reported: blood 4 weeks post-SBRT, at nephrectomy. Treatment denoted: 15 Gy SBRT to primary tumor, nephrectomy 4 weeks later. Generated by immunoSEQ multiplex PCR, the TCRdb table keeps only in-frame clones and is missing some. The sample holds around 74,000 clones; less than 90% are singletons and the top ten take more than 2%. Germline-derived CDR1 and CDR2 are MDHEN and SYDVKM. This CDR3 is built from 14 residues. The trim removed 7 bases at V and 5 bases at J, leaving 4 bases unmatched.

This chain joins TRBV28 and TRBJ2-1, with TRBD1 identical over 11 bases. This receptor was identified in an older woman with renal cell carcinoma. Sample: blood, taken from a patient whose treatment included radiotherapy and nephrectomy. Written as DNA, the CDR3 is TGTGCCAGCAAGCGGACAGGGGGCCACAATGAGCAGTTCTTC. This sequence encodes CASKRTGGHNEQFF. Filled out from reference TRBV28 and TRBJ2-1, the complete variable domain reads DVKVTQSSRYLVKRTGEKVFLECVQDMDHENMFWYRQDPGLGLRLIYFSYDVKMKEKGDIPEGYSVSREKKERFSLILESASTNQTSMYLCASKRTGGHNEQFFGPGTRLTVL.